These 11 T cell receptor beta chains came from one sample sequenced in a study of T cells in Graves' hyperthyroidism and ophthalmopathy. Amplified TCR beta CDR3 regions came from RNA transcripts. The HTBI set primed first-round TCR CDR3 RT-PCR. From the multiplex PCR reads, TCRdb called clonotypes with MiXCR, one entry per CDR3 protein. The sample carries approximately 500,000 distinct CDR3 sequences, roughly 46% recorded once. The sequencing input was peripheral blood or thyroid tissue (not recorded which). The receptors stem from a woman in her late teens or twenties with Graves' hyperthyroidism.

J is TRBJ2-2 and V is TRBV4-1; the match to TRBD2 covers 11 bases. The V segment lost 2 bases and the J segment 6 bases; nucleotides outside the gene matches: 20. The germline V gene encodes CDR1 MGHRA and CDR2 YSYEKL. CDR3 length: 21 amino acids. The CDR3 loop reads CASSQTGATSGTGLIPGELFF. The DNA for the CDR3 is TGCGCCAGCAGCCAAACAGGGGCGACTAGCGGGACGGGCCTAATCCCCGGGGAGCTGTTTTTT.

About this clonotype itself: A read error is likely, as this CDR3 ends without the conserved phenylalanine or tryptophan. The chain carries TRBV12-3 or TRBV12-4 and TRBJ1-5; 7 positions match TRBD1. The CDR3 covers 14 residues. Trimming took 5 bases from V and 5 from J; bases not matched to a gene: 6. The CDR3 loop reads CASSPDRVDQPQHL. CDR3 nucleotide sequence: TGTGCCAGCAGTCCTGACAGGGTGGATCAGCCCCAGCATCTT.

In regard to this clonotype: A read error may explain this, as a much larger clone is one base away. The chain combines TRBV7-9 with TRBJ1-5, with a tentative D call TRBD1 (6 bases). Germline CDR1 SEHNR, CDR2 FQNEAQ (reference sequence). The CDR3 length is 17 residues. The CDR3 reads CGSSLARTAENNQPQHF. The DNA for the CDR3 is TGTGGCAGCAGCTTAGCCCGGACAGCGGAAAATAATCAGCCCCAGCATTTT.

This clonotype was recorded many times. This rearrangement joins TRBV7-3 to TRBJ1-3; D is uncertain. V lost 1 base, J lost 5 bases, and 21 bases lay in between. There are 18 residues in the CDR3. The V gene's germline CDR1 is SGHTA and CDR2 FQGTGA. CDR3 residues: CASSLKERVRIERNTIYF. CDR3 nucleotide sequence: TGTGCCAGCAGCTTAAAGGAGCGGGTCAGGATAGAGAGAAACACCATATATTTT.

Points on this clonotype: A clone one base away is much larger, so this may be a read error. The chain joins TRBV7-2 to TRBJ1-1; no definite D call. Germline CDR1 is SGHTA and CDR2 is FQGNSA. The CDR3 covers 14 residues. For the CDR3, the DNA is TGTGCCAGCAGCCCCCATTTGATGAACACTGGAGCTTTCTTT. This sequence encodes CASSPHLMNTGAFF.

The rearrangement links TRBV7-2 to TRBJ2-5, with D possibly being TRBD2 (6 bases). The J call is in doubt because the DNA end fits TRBJ2-4 better. The CDR3 has 14 residues. CDR1 SGHTA and CDR2 FQGNSA come from the germline V gene. The CDR3: CASSWQGGLNIQYF. The CDR3 DNA follows: TGTGCCAGCAGCTGGCAGGGAGGTTTGAACATTCAGTACTTC.

This clonotype was detected many times. For the CDR3, the DNA is TGCAGTGCTCCCCAGGACACTGAAGCTTTCTTT. As protein: CSAPQDTEAFF. The V call is TRBV20-1, the J call TRBJ1-1; D call uncertain. CDR3 size: 11 residues. Germline CDR1 is DFQATT and CDR2 is SNEGSKA (reference sequence). Deletions cut 5 bases from V and 3 bases from J, with 7 bases between.

V and J are TRBV12-3 or TRBV12-4 and TRBJ1-5, with D possibly matching TRBD1 (5 bases). The CDR3 runs to 15 residues. This CDR3 is CASGSLAGSNQPQHF. CDR3 DNA sequence: TGTGCTAGTGGTTCCCTGGCAGGGAGTAATCAGCCCCAGCATTTT.

The table lists this clonotype with many counts. The chain employs TRBV13 and TRBJ2-7, with 11 bases that match TRBD1. From germline, CDR1 is PRHDT and CDR2 FYEKMQ (reference sequence). The junction had 3 bases not matched to a gene; V was cut back by 3 bases and J by 2 bases. The CDR3 runs 15 residues. This chain's CDR3 is CASSLGQGETYEQYF. Written as DNA, the CDR3 is TGTGCCAGCAGCTTGGGACAGGGGGAAACCTACGAGCAGTACTTC. Using reference TRBV13 and TRBJ2-7 for the parts outside the CDR3, the full variable domain is AAGVIQSPRHLIKEKRETATLKCYPIPRHDTVYWYQQGPGQDPQFLISFYEKMQSDKGSIPDRFSAQQFSDYHSELNMSSLELGDSALYFCASSLGQGETYEQYFGPGTRLTVT.

Only a few counts were recorded for this clonotype. The V gene is TRBV6-6, the J gene TRBJ2-5; 9 positions agree with TRBD2. J was trimmed by 3 bases and V by 7 bases; bases with no gene match: 6. The CDR3 has 14 residues. Germline values: CDR1 MNHNY, CDR2 SVGAGI (reference sequence). CDR3: CASKVAGVKETQYF. CDR3 bases: TGTGCCAGCAAGGTAGCGGGAGTCAAAGAGACCCAGTACTTC.

This clonotype occurred many times. The chain recombines TRBV12-5 with TRBJ1-5; D may be TRBD1 (5 bases). Germline-derived CDR1 and CDR2 are LGHNT and FRNRAP. The length of the CDR3 is 16 residues. V gave up 0 bases and J gave up 4 bases, with 13 bases separating them. In DNA form, the CDR3 reads TGTGCTAGTGGTTTGGTAGTGTGGGGCAGTAATCAGCCCCAGCATTTT. It codes for CASGLVVWGSNQPQHF.